The 27 T cell receptor beta chains in this list originate from one sample, sequenced in a study of T cell responses to AZD1222 COVID-19 vaccine. Using immunoSEQ multiplex PCR, the repertoire was profiled, and TCRdb retains in-frame clones only, with some absent. Of about 70,000 clones in the sample, 88% were seen once. Here the sequenced sample was peripheral blood, taken 28 days after the second dose of the MenACWY control vaccine. Receptors were obtained from an adult who received the MenACWY meningococcal vaccine as a control.

The chain joins TRBV11-2 to TRBJ1-3, with 8 bases identical to TRBD1. The CDR3 length is 15 residues. The junction had 1 base not matched to a gene; V was cut back by 3 bases and J by 0 bases. The germline CDR1 and CDR2 sequences are SGHAT and FQNNGV. The CDR3 protein is CASSFTGGSGNTIYF. The DNA for the CDR3 is TGTGCCAGCAGCTTCACAGGGGGCTCTGGAAACACCATATATTTT.

This chain connects TRBV30 to TRBJ2-7; possibly TRBD1 or TRBD2 for D (6 bases each). This CDR3 has 15 amino acids. CDR1 GTSNPN and CDR2 SVGIG come from the germline V gene (reference sequence). Deletions cut 0 bases from V and 7 bases from J, with 19 bases between. This chain's CDR3 is CAWSVRGPRPDEQYF. CDR3 DNA: TGTGCCTGGAGTGTCCGGGGGCCCAGGCCGGATGAGCAGTACTTC.

V gene TRBV18 combines with J gene TRBJ2-1; 9 nucleotides line up with TRBD2. The CDR3 length is 16 residues. J was trimmed by 5 bases and V by 2 bases; bases with no gene match: 7. Germline V gene data show CDR1 as KGHSH and CDR2 as LQKENI. The CDR3: CASSPWASGNNNEQFF. The CDR3 nucleotides read TGTGCCAGCTCACCATGGGCTAGCGGGAACAACAATGAGCAGTTCTTC.

The V call is TRBV3-1 (or the pseudogene TRBV3-2), the J call TRBJ1-2; unclear D gene. Germline V gene sequence: CDR1 LGHDT, CDR2 YNNKEL (reference sequence). CDR3 length equals 15 residues. Trimming left V 0 bases short and J 5 bases short, with 13 bases between. The CDR3 is CASSQDYSPTYGYTF. The CDR3 nucleotides read TGTGCCAGCAGCCAAGACTATTCTCCTACTTATGGCTACACCTTC.

V and J are TRBV6-2 or TRBV6-3 and TRBJ2-2, with D maybe TRBD2 (5 bases). This CDR3 is 14 amino acids long. Per germline, CDR1 MNHEY and CDR2 SVGEGT. Trimming took off 2 bases at V and 4 bases at J, with 8 bases between the two ends. CDR3 sequence: CASSYDGITGELFF. CDR3 DNA: TGTGCCAGCAGTTACGACGGGATCACCGGGGAGCTGTTTTTT.

This chain connects TRBV18 to TRBJ1-1; a weak D match, TRBD1 (6 bases). The CDR3 sequence is 15 residues long. V gave up 3 bases and J gave up 0 bases, with 11 bases separating them. Germline V gene lookup returns CDR1 KGHSH and CDR2 LQKENI. Here the CDR3 reads CASSPIAGVNTEAFF. In DNA form, the CDR3 reads TGTGCCAGCTCACCTATCGCAGGGGTGAACACTGAAGCTTTCTTT. The full variable domain, with the rest looked up from reference TRBV18 and TRBJ1-1, is NAGVMQNPRHLVRRRGQEARLRCSPMKGHSHVYWYRQLPEEGLKFMVYLQKENIIDESGMPKERFSAEFPKEGPSILRIQQVVRGDSAAYFCASSPIAGVNTEAFFGQGTRLTVV.

V and J are TRBV6-4 and TRBJ1-5; D unresolved. Per the germline V gene, CDR1 is MRHNA and CDR2 is SNTAGT. This CDR3 comprises 16 residues. Trimming removed 6 bases from V and 4 bases from J, with 19 bases in between. This CDR3 reads CASSKEPLGSNQPQHF. Written as DNA, the CDR3 is TGTGCCAGCAGCAAAGAACCCCTAGGCTCGAATCAGCCCCAGCATTTT.

Details on this clone: The junction shows a germline mismatch at one end, possibly a read error. The chain couples TRBV2 to TRBJ1-1, with 8 bases matching TRBD1. This CDR3 comprises 15 residues. Germline assignment: CDR1 SNHLY and CDR2 FYNNEI. DNA of the CDR3: TGTGCCAGCACTGAAAGGACAGGGCCGGGACCTGAAGCTTTCTTT. It encodes CASTERTGPGPEAFF.

This rearrangement joins TRBV2 to TRBJ1-5; D remains unclear. The CDR3 covers 14 residues. Trimming left V 6 bases short and J 0 bases short, with 9 bases between. Per germline, CDR1 SNHLY and CDR2 FYNNEI. CDR3 sequence: CASRALYSNQPQHF. CDR3 nucleotides: TGTGCCAGCAGGGCCCTTTATAGCAATCAGCCCCAGCATTTT.

V gene TRBV6-5 combines with J gene TRBJ1-5; maybe TRBD1 (5 bases). Germline CDR1 MNHEY, CDR2 SVGAGI. CDR3 length: 15 amino acids. With 7 bases removed from V and 2 bases from J, the gap between germline ends came to 15 bases. The CDR3 DNA follows: TGTGCCAGCACCCCCAACGGAGGGGGCAATCAGCCCCAGCATTTT. Its translation is CASTPNGGGNQPQHF.

The chain couples TRBV6-5 to TRBJ1-5; D perhaps matches TRBD1 (5 bases). V lost 5 bases and J 2 bases, leaving 13 bases between the germline ends. Germline CDR1 and CDR2: MNHEY and SVGAGI. The CDR3 is 15 amino acids. CDR3 region: CASSTAGKGNQPQHF. In DNA, the CDR3 is TGTGCCAGCAGTACCGCAGGGAAGGGCAATCAGCCCCAGCATTTT.

This chain joins TRBV2 and TRBJ2-7; 11 bases map to TRBD2. This CDR3 region has 15 residues. J was trimmed by 5 bases and V by 6 bases; bases with no gene match: 9. Germline values: CDR1 SNHLY, CDR2 FYNNEI. CDR3 region: CASRTLAGGPHEQYF. CDR3 in DNA: TGTGCCAGCAGGACGTTAGCGGGGGGGCCCCACGAGCAGTACTTC.

The chain links TRBV19 to TRBJ2-7; D remains unclear. Per germline, CDR1 LNHDA and CDR2 SQIVND (reference sequence). The ends were cut back, 1 base at V and 2 bases at J, with 9 bases in the middle. The CDR3 totals 14 residues. The CDR3 DNA reads as TGTGCCAGTAGTATAGCCCGTGGCCCCTACGAGCAGTACTTC. Protein sequence: CASSIARGPYEQYF.

The CDR3 is CASSQQGSYNSPLHF. CDR3 DNA: TGTGCCAGCAGTCAACAGGGATCCTATAATTCACCCCTCCACTTT. The chain combines TRBV2 with TRBJ1-6; the D gene is possibly TRBD1 (6 bases). V was trimmed by 5 bases and J by 1 base, leaving 9 bases between them. The germline CDR1 and CDR2 sequences are SNHLY and FYNNEI. CDR3 length equals 15 residues.

The V and J genes are TRBV3-1 (or the pseudogene TRBV3-2) and TRBJ2-7; D gene ambiguous. The CDR3 sequence is 15 residues long. Trimming removed 1 base from V and 2 bases from J, with 12 bases in between. Germline assignment: CDR1 LGHDT and CDR2 YNNKEL (reference sequence). CDR3 in DNA: TGTGCCAGCAGCCAAGGGTCGGGCTTTCCCTACGAGCAGTACTTC. Its translation: CASSQGSGFPYEQYF.

The chain couples TRBV6-5 to TRBJ2-7; a weak D match, TRBD1 (7 bases). Germline V gene data show CDR1 as MNHEY and CDR2 as SVGAGI. The ends were cut back, 10 bases at V and 2 bases at J, with 15 bases in the middle. The CDR3 is 13 residues long. CDR3 nucleotides: TGTGCCATCAGGGGGACTGCCACCTACGAGCAGTACTTC. Its translation is CAIRGTATYEQYF.

The CDR3, as DNA: TGTGCCAGCAGCTTTGGATCACCCCTCCACTTT. Residues: CASSFGSPLHF. The chain is built from TRBV7-2 and TRBJ1-6, with D uncertain. Trimming stripped 3 bases from V and 10 bases from J, with 4 bases between. Germline loops: CDR1 SGHTA, CDR2 FQGNSA. CDR3 length: 11 residues.

In its sample, this clone was seen a few times. The chain uses TRBV3-1 (or the pseudogene TRBV3-2) and TRBJ2-7; 14 nucleotides match TRBD2. The CDR3 loop spans 15 amino acids. CDR1 LGHDT and CDR2 YNNKEL come from the germline V gene (reference sequence). J gave up 3 bases and V 4 bases, and 2 bases lay outside the gene matches. The CDR3 protein is CASSRGTSGGYEQYF. The CDR3 DNA reads as TGTGCCAGCAGCCGAGGGACTAGCGGGGGCTACGAGCAGTACTTC.

This clone has a single count. This chain uses TRBV30 with TRBJ1-1; D is unresolved. This CDR3 is 11 amino acids long. Between the trimmed V and J ends, which lost 6 bases and 6 bases, there was a span of 11 bases. Per germline, CDR1 GTSNPN and CDR2 SVGIG (reference sequence). CDR3 sequence reads: CACKALAEAFF. Written as DNA, the CDR3 is TGTGCCTGCAAGGCCCTCGCTGAAGCTTTCTTT.

The genes are TRBV7-9 and TRBJ2-3; the D call may be TRBD1 or TRBD2 (5 bases each). The germline V gene has CDR1 SEHNR and CDR2 FQNEAQ (reference sequence). V lost 5 bases and J 0 bases, leaving 9 bases between the germline ends. This CDR3 comprises 14 residues. CDR3 in DNA: TGTGCCAGCAGCGGGACGGCTAGCACAGATACGCAGTATTTT. Translation gives CASSGTASTDTQYF.

The chain is built from TRBV2 and TRBJ1-1; D possibly corresponds to TRBD1 (5 bases). The germline V gene has CDR1 SNHLY and CDR2 FYNNEI. The CDR3 runs to 13 residues. Trimming left V 7 bases short and J 2 bases short, with 11 bases between. CDR3 in amino acids: CASTRDLNTEAFF. The CDR3, as DNA: TGTGCCAGCACACGGGACCTTAACACTGAAGCTTTCTTT.

V and J are TRBV5-5 and TRBJ1-1; 7 bases line up with TRBD1. The germline V gene has CDR1 SGHKS and CDR2 YYEKEE (reference sequence). Losses at the gene ends were 4 bases for V and 5 bases for J; bases not matched to a gene: 11. The CDR3 contains 15 residues. The CDR3 nucleotides read TGTGCCAGCAGCCTAACCTACAGGGGACGGACTGAAGCTTTCTTT. It encodes CASSLTYRGRTEAFF.

The chain has TRBV7-2 and TRBJ2-7; tentatively, D is TRBD1 (5 bases). The CDR3 is 14 residues long. The germline gives CDR1 SGHTA, CDR2 FQGNSA. V gave up 6 bases and J gave up 6 bases, with 18 bases separating them. This chain's CDR3 is CASSRQTQGSEQYF. DNA for the CDR3: TGTGCCAGCAGTCGTCAGACCCAGGGAAGCGAGCAGTACTTC.

This clone was recorded once. The CDR3 protein is CASSLSRTSGSGNTQYF. CDR3 DNA sequence: TGTGCCAGCAGCTTATCCCGGACTAGCGGGAGTGGAAATACGCAGTATTTT. The chain links TRBV7-2 to TRBJ2-3; TRBD2 aligns across 13 bases. V lost 2 bases and J lost 7; bases outside the gene matches: 9. Germline V gene data show CDR1 as SGHTA and CDR2 as FQGNSA. The CDR3 covers 17 residues.

This chain connects TRBV28 to TRBJ1-5; 7 nucleotides align to TRBD1. CDR3 length equals 19 residues. The V segment lost 7 bases and the J segment 2 bases; nucleotides outside the gene matches: 20. Germline CDR1 reads MDHEN; CDR2 reads SYDVKM. This CDR3 reads CASTLRSGQSFDGNQPQHF. In DNA form, the CDR3 reads TGTGCCAGCACCCTACGCTCGGGACAGTCGTTTGACGGCAATCAGCCCCAGCATTTT.

This chain uses TRBV6-2 or TRBV6-3 with TRBJ1-4; no clear D gene. Germline values: CDR1 MNHEY, CDR2 SVGEGT. V dropped 6 bases and J dropped 7 bases, with 12 bases sitting between them. There are 13 residues in the CDR3. The CDR3 DNA follows: TGTGCCAGCAGCCCCCCCGGAACTGAAAAACTGTTTTTT. This translates into CASSPPGTEKLFF.

V usage is TRBV7-2 and J usage is TRBJ2-2; tentatively, D is TRBD2 (6 bases). The germline V gene has CDR1 SGHTA and CDR2 FQGNSA. The germline V and J ends were trimmed by 5 bases and 4 bases, with 8 bases remaining between them. The CDR3 sequence is 13 residues long. The CDR3 DNA sequence: TGTGCCAGCAGCCGGGGGACCACCGGGGAGCTGTTTTTT. Translation: CASSRGTTGELFF.